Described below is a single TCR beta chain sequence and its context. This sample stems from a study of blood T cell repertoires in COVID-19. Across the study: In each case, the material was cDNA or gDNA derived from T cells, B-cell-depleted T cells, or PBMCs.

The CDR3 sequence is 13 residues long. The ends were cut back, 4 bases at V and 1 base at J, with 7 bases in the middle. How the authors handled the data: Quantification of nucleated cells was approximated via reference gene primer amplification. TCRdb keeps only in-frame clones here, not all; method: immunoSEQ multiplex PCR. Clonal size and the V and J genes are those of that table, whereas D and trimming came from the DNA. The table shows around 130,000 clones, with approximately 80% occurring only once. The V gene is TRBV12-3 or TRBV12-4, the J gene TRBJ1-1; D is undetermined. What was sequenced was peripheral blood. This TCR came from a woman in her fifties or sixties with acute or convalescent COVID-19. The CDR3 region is CASSWRGNTEAFF. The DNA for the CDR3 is TGTGCCAGCAGTTGGCGGGGGAACACTGAAGCTTTCTTT.